The present T cell receptor (beta chain) was sequenced within a study of T cells in Graves' hyperthyroidism and ophthalmopathy. Study conclusions and caveats: Blood also held most thyroid clonotypes expanded beyond 0.001.

RNA transcripts provided the source from which TCR beta CDR3 regions were amplified. Primed by the HTBI set, a first-round RT-PCR was run on the TCR CDR3. From the multiplex PCR reads, TCRdb called clonotypes with MiXCR, one entry per CDR3 protein. The repertoire consists of about 560,000 distinct CDR3 sequences, with 16% occurring once and the leading ten covering under 20%. Germline CDR1 reads MNHEY; CDR2 reads SMNVEV (reference sequence). Between the trimmed V and J ends, which lost 5 bases and 6 bases, there was a span of 17 bases. CDR3 length equals 15 residues. The sample holds many counts of this clonotype. Its antigen is undetermined.

V gene TRBV27 combines with J gene TRBJ2-1; D tentatively reads TRBD1 or TRBD2 (5 bases each). The sample consisted of blood. This clonotype was sampled from a woman between 18 and 30 years old with Graves' hyperthyroidism. Here the CDR3 reads CASSPSGGRANEQFF. In nucleotides, the CDR3 is TGTGCCAGCAGTCCCTCTGGGGGAAGGGCCAATGAGCAGTTCTTC.